This T cell receptor beta chain was profiled in a study of shared clonotypes between healthy human individuals. Regarding the study as a whole: Against clonotypes common to all four donors, non-shared ones had lower generation probabilities.

Investigators divided CD4+ cells into CD45RA+ naive and CD45RA-negative memory subsets. For every subset, genomic DNA was evenly distributed across several immunoSEQ plates. Per sorted-subset replicate PCR, input was roughly 220 ng DNA, representing 30,000 or so T cell genomes. The data were produced by immunoSEQ multiplex PCR, yet TCRdb's version contains in-frame clones alone and is incomplete. This repertoire shows about 600,000 clones, less than 98% found once; its top ten account for around 0.058%. V lost 0 bases, J lost 1 base, and 14 bases lay in between. In germline, CDR1 is SGHKS, CDR2 YYEKEE (reference sequence). The CDR3 length is 17 residues. Worth noting for this clone: Antigen: not known.

The chain recombines TRBV5-5 with TRBJ2-1; D not resolved. This TCR was recovered from a woman younger than 45 in good health. What was sequenced was naive CD4+ T cells sorted from blood. Subset noted: CD45RA+ positively selected. The CDR3 reads CASSLGLGRLSYNEQFF. CDR3 DNA: TGTGCCAGCAGCTTGGGATTAGGCAGGTTGTCCTACAATGAGCAGTTCTTC.